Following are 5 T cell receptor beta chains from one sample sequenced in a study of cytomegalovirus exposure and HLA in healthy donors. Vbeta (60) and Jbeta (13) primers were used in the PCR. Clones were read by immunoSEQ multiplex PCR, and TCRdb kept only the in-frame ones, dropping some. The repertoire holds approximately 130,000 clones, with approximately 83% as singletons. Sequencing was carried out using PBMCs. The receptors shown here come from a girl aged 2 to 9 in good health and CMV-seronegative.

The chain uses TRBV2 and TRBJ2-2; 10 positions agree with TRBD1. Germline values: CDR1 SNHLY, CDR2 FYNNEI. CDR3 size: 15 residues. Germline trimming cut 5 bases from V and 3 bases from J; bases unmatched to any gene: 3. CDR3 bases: TGTGCCAGCAGTAGGACAGGGGGGGACACCGGGGAGCTGTTTTTT. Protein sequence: CASSRTGGDTGELFF.

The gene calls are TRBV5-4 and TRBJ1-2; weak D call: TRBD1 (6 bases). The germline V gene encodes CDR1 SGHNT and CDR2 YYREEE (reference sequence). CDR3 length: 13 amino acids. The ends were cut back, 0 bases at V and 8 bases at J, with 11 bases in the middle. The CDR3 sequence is CASSLDRVWGYTF. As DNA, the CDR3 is TGTGCCAGCAGCTTGGACAGGGTGTGGGGCTACACCTTC.

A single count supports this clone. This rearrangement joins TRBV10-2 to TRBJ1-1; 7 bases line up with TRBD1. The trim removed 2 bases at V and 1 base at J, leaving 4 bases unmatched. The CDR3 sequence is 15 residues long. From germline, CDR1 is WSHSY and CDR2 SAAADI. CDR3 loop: CASSEIGQANTEAFF. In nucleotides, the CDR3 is TGCGCCAGCAGTGAGATCGGACAGGCGAACACTGAAGCTTTCTTT.

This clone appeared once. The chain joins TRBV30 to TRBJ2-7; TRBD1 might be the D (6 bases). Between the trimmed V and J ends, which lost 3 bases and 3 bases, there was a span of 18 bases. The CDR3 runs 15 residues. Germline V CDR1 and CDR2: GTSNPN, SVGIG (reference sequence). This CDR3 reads CAWRLNEDSFYEQYF. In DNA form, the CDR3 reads TGTGCCTGGAGACTTAATGAGGACAGCTTCTACGAGCAGTACTTC. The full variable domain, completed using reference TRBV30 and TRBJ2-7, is SQTIHQWPATLVQPVGSPLSLECTVEGTSNPNLYWYRQAAGRGLQLLFYSVGIGQISSEVPQNLSASRPQDRQFILSSKKLLLSDSGFYLCAWRLNEDSFYEQYFGPGTRLTVT.

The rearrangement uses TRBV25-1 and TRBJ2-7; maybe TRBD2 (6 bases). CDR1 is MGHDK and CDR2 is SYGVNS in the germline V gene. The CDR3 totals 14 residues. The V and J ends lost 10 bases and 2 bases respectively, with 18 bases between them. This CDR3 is CATSQRGGPYEQYF. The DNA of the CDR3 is TGTGCCACTAGCCAACGGGGAGGTCCCTACGAGCAGTACTTC.